The 8 T cell receptor beta chains below come from one sample, sequenced in a study of lymphopenia after photon versus proton radiotherapy. Assay: immunoSEQ multiplex PCR; the TCRdb copy retains only in-frame clones and omits some. Of more than 50,000 clones in the sample, around 83% were seen once. The sequenced sample was peripheral blood, obtained from a patient treated with photon-based radiotherapy. These receptors were collected from a man aged 50 or older with gastric cancer.

The chain recombines TRBV7-9 with TRBJ2-3; no clear D gene. This CDR3 contains 16 residues. CDR1 is SEHNR, CDR2 FQNEAQ, per germline (reference sequence). Trimming took off 4 bases at V and 2 bases at J, with 16 bases between the two ends. The CDR3 here is CASSSDQSRSTDTQYF. The CDR3 region has the DNA TGTGCCAGCAGCTCCGATCAGAGTAGATCCACAGATACGCAGTATTTT.

This clone has just one count. V usage is TRBV5-1 and J usage is TRBJ1-1; D is uncertain. Germline loops: CDR1 SGHRS, CDR2 YFSETQ. Trimming removed 0 bases at V and 0 bases at J, with 6 bases between. CDR3 length: 14 residues. CDR3 coding DNA: TGCGCCAGCAGCTTGGTCGGATTGAACACTGAAGCTTTCTTT. Amino acids: CASSLVGLNTEAFF.

The chain carries TRBV5-1 and TRBJ2-1; maybe TRBD1 (6 bases). The germline V gene has CDR1 SGHRS and CDR2 YFSETQ. V was clipped by 4 bases and J by 5 bases, with 10 bases between them. The CDR3 is made up of 13 amino acids. The CDR3 region is CASSRQVHNEQFF. The DNA for the CDR3 is TGCGCCAGCAGCCGACAGGTCCACAATGAGCAGTTCTTC.

The CDR3 is CASSVVGLAGGPGELFF. CDR3 coding DNA: TGTGCCAGCAGCGTAGTTGGACTAGCGGGAGGCCCCGGGGAGCTGTTTTTT. V is TRBV9 and J is TRBJ2-2; 14 nucleotides agree with TRBD2. V was pared by 0 bases and J by 6 bases, with 4 bases of the junction left unmatched. The CDR3 contains 17 residues. Germline-derived CDR1 and CDR2 are SGDLS and YYNGEE.

The chain couples TRBV19 to TRBJ2-2, with D possibly being TRBD2 (6 bases). The germline CDR1 and CDR2 sequences are LNHDA and SQIVND (reference sequence). The CDR3 contains 14 residues. V lost 6 bases to trimming and J lost 3 bases, with 11 bases between them. The CDR3 DNA sequence: TGTGCCAGTAGACATAGCGGTTACACCGGGGAGCTGTTTTTT. It translates to CASRHSGYTGELFF.

The gene calls are TRBV14 and TRBJ2-2, with 7 positions matching TRBD1. The germline CDR1 and CDR2 sequences are SGHDN and FVKESK. V gave up 4 bases and J gave up 6 bases; unmatched junction bases: 11. CDR3 length: 16 amino acids. CDR3 region: CASSRETGFGSGELFF. The CDR3 DNA is TGTGCCAGCAGCCGAGAGACAGGGTTTGGCTCCGGGGAGCTGTTTTTT.

The chain carries TRBV7-2 and TRBJ2-5; 9 nucleotides match TRBD2. The CDR3 covers 15 residues. V dropped 4 bases and J dropped 2; count of bases not matched to a gene: 5. Germline V lookup: CDR1 SGHTA, CDR2 FQGNSA. As DNA, the CDR3 is TGTGCCAGCAGCTACTTTAGCGGGGGTCAAGAGACCCAGTACTTC. This translates into CASSYFSGGQETQYF.

The chain links TRBV10-3 to TRBJ1-1; maybe TRBD1 (6 bases). Germline lookup yields CDR1 ENHRY and CDR2 SYGVKD. Trimming took 7 bases from V and 0 from J, leaving 9 bases between them. The length of the CDR3 is 13 residues. CDR3 loop: CAITRGLNTEAFF. The CDR3 DNA sequence: TGTGCCATCACCAGGGGACTGAACACTGAAGCTTTCTTT.